The rows below give T cell receptor beta chains drawn from one sample of a study of blood T cell repertoires in COVID-19. Here immunoSEQ multiplex PCR was the method, and the copy in TCRdb shows in-frame clones only, minus some. The profile covers some 140,000 clones, with less than 90% appearing a single time and 4.5% to 5.5% taken by the ten largest. The specimen was PBMCs or T cells enriched from blood (not recorded which). All receptors come from a man between 40 and 49 years old with acute COVID-19. CDR3s include the opening cysteine and the closing phenylalanine or tryptophan. Each record gives: clone size, D gene, V gene, J gene, CDR3 DNA, CDR3 protein. A D gene is named only where the DNA matches it firmly. Some rows have no size entry. The others give once, few or many, or a class for an expanded clone.

clone size: .; D gene: .; V gene: TRBV6-6; J gene: TRBJ2-7; CDR3 DNA: TGTGCCAGCAGTCCCGGACACAGCCCTACCTACGAGCAGTACTTC; CDR3 protein: CASSPGHSPTYEQYF
clone size: .; D gene: TRBD1; V gene: TRBV30; J gene: TRBJ1-2; CDR3 DNA: TGTGCCTGGACGACAGGGAATTATGGCTACACCTTC; CDR3 protein: CAWTTGNYGYTF
clone size: .; D gene: TRBD1; V gene: TRBV5-6; J gene: TRBJ1-3; CDR3 DNA: TGTGCCAGCAGCCTCCTAAGACAGGGTGGAAACACCATATATTTT; CDR3 protein: CASSLLRQGGNTIYF
clone size: .; D gene: TRBD2; V gene: TRBV28; J gene: TRBJ2-2; CDR3 DNA: TGTGCCAGCAGGGGAGGGGTAACCGGGGAGCTGTTTTTT; CDR3 protein: CASRGGVTGELFF
clone size: few; D gene: .; V gene: TRBV12-3/TRBV12-4; J gene: TRBJ1-1; CDR3 DNA: TGTGCCAGCAGTTTGGGCTCGAACACTGAAGCTTTCTTT; CDR3 protein: CASSLGSNTEAFF
clone size: .; D gene: .; V gene: TRBV4-3; J gene: TRBJ2-7; CDR3 DNA: TGCGCCAGCAGCCAAGATTTTCGCGGGTACTCCTACGAGCAGTACTTC; CDR3 protein: CASSQDFRGYSYEQYF
clone size: .; D gene: TRBD1; V gene: TRBV5-5; J gene: TRBJ1-1; CDR3 DNA: TGTGCCAGCAGCCCGGGGGGAGACAGGGGGACTGAAGCTTTCTTT; CDR3 protein: CASSPGGDRGTEAFF
clone size: .; D gene: .; V gene: TRBV10-3; J gene: TRBJ2-7; CDR3 DNA: TGTGCCATCAGTGATAACTTCAGGCCCTACGAGCAGTACTTC; CDR3 protein: CAISDNFRPYEQYF
clone size: .; D gene: .; V gene: TRBV3-1/TRBV3-2; J gene: TRBJ2-7; CDR3 DNA: TGTGCCAGCAGCCACCCGGGACTGGACTCCTACGAGCAGTACTTC; CDR3 protein: CASSHPGLDSYEQYF
clone size: .; D gene: TRBD2; V gene: TRBV7-2; J gene: TRBJ2-1; CDR3 DNA: TGTGCCAGCAGCCGCCGTAGGACTAGCGACAATGAGCAGTTCTTC; CDR3 protein: CASSRRRTSDNEQFF
clone size: .; D gene: TRBD1; V gene: TRBV5-1; J gene: TRBJ2-1; CDR3 DNA: TGCGCCAGCAGCTTGGGCGGACAGGGCGATGAGCAGTTCTTC; CDR3 protein: CASSLGGQGDEQFF
clone size: .; D gene: TRBD1; V gene: TRBV7-8; J gene: TRBJ1-2; CDR3 DNA: TGTGCCAGCAGCCCCCTCCGCGGGACAGGGGGCGGTGGCTACACCTTC; CDR3 protein: CASSPLRGTGGGGYTF
clone size: .; D gene: .; V gene: TRBV20-1; J gene: TRBJ2-3; CDR3 DNA: TGCAGTGCTAGAGAAAGGGGTACGCAGTATTTT; CDR3 protein: CSARERGTQYF
clone size: .; D gene: TRBD2; V gene: TRBV30; J gene: TRBJ2-3; CDR3 DNA: TGTGCCTGGAATCTAGCGGGTAGCACAGATACGCAGTATTTT; CDR3 protein: CAWNLAGSTDTQYF
clone size: .; D gene: .; V gene: TRBV27; J gene: TRBJ1-6; CDR3 DNA: TGTGCCAGCAATAAAGACTTCTCCTATAATTCACCCCTCCACTTT; CDR3 protein: CASNKDFSYNSPLHF
clone size: .; D gene: TRBD1; V gene: TRBV2; J gene: TRBJ1-4; CDR3 DNA: TGTGCCAGCACCAGGGGGCTTGCGGGTGAAAAACTGTTTTTT; CDR3 protein: CASTRGLAGEKLFF
clone size: .; D gene: .; V gene: TRBV7-8; J gene: TRBJ2-1; CDR3 DNA: TGTGCCAGCAGCTTAGCGCGACAGGTAAATGAGCAGTTCTTC; CDR3 protein: CASSLARQVNEQFF
clone size: .; D gene: .; V gene: TRBV28; J gene: TRBJ1-6; CDR3 DNA: TGTGCCAGCGAAACTGGGGAGGGAGAATCACCCCTCCACTTT; CDR3 protein: CASETGEGESPLHF
clone size: .; D gene: .; V gene: TRBV6-5; J gene: TRBJ1-1; CDR3 DNA: TGTGCCAGCAGTTACACGTCGCAGTTTGCCGTCGGAGATGCTTTCTTT; CDR3 protein: CASSYTSQFAVGDAFF
clone size: .; D gene: TRBD1; V gene: TRBV4-3; J gene: TRBJ2-7; CDR3 DNA: TGCGCCAGCAGCCCTTGGGCCGGGACAGAGAACTACGAGCAGTACTTC; CDR3 protein: CASSPWAGTENYEQYF
clone size: .; D gene: TRBD1; V gene: TRBV18; J gene: TRBJ1-4; CDR3 DNA: TGTGCCAGCTCACCTCTTGCTACAGGGGATGAAAAACTGTTTTTT; CDR3 protein: CASSPLATGDEKLFF
clone size: .; D gene: TRBD2; V gene: TRBV30; J gene: TRBJ2-3; CDR3 DNA: TGTGCCTGGAGTCCCTCCCCCGAAGCGGGGGTCTACACAGATACGCAGTATTTT; CDR3 protein: CAWSPSPEAGVYTDTQYF
clone size: .; D gene: .; V gene: TRBV28; J gene: TRBJ1-2; CDR3 DNA: TGTGCCAGCAGTCATGACAGGAACTATGGCTACACCTTC; CDR3 protein: CASSHDRNYGYTF
clone size: .; D gene: TRBD2; V gene: TRBV5-5; J gene: TRBJ2-7; CDR3 DNA: TGTGCCAGCAGCTTGGCTGGAGCGGGAGGATTCTCCTACGAGCAGTACTTC; CDR3 protein: CASSLAGAGGFSYEQYF
clone size: .; D gene: TRBD2; V gene: TRBV11-3; J gene: TRBJ2-3; CDR3 DNA: TGTGCCACCAGCGGGAGGGCCGGAGATACGCAGTATTTT; CDR3 protein: CATSGRAGDTQYF
clone size: .; D gene: TRBD1; V gene: TRBV19; J gene: TRBJ1-1; CDR3 DNA: TGTGCCAGTAGTATAGCGGGGACAGGGGGCGGAACTGAAGCTTTCTTT; CDR3 protein: CASSIAGTGGGTEAFF
clone size: .; D gene: .; V gene: TRBV6-4; J gene: TRBJ1-1; CDR3 DNA: TGTGCCATCGCCCCGACAGGAACGAAAACTGAAGCTTTCTTT; CDR3 protein: CAIAPTGTKTEAFF
clone size: .; D gene: TRBD1; V gene: TRBV19; J gene: TRBJ2-2; CDR3 DNA: TGTGCCAGTATGGGACAGATTATCCCCGGGGAGCTGTTTTTT; CDR3 protein: CASMGQIIPGELFF
clone size: .; D gene: TRBD1; V gene: TRBV5-1; J gene: TRBJ1-6; CDR3 DNA: TGCGCCAGCAGAGGGACAGGGGATTCACCCCTCCACTTT; CDR3 protein: CASRGTGDSPLHF
clone size: .; D gene: TRBD1; V gene: TRBV30; J gene: TRBJ1-1; CDR3 DNA: TGTGCCTGGAGTGGGGACAGGGTTACTAACACTGAAGCTTTCTTT; CDR3 protein: CAWSGDRVTNTEAFF
clone size: once; D gene: TRBD1; V gene: TRBV7-8; J gene: TRBJ1-5; CDR3 DNA: TGTGCCAGCAGCTTACGAGACAGGGTTGGCAATCAGCCCCAGCATTTT; CDR3 protein: CASSLRDRVGNQPQHF
clone size: .; D gene: TRBD1; V gene: TRBV7-2; J gene: TRBJ2-1; CDR3 DNA: TGTGCCAGCAGAACTACGGGACAGTACAATGAGCAGTTCTTC; CDR3 protein: CASRTTGQYNEQFF
clone size: .; D gene: TRBD1; V gene: TRBV7-2; J gene: TRBJ2-2; CDR3 DNA: TGTGCCAGCAGCTCTTACAATCTGGGACAGGGCTCGTCCGGGGAGCTGTTTTTT; CDR3 protein: CASSSYNLGQGSSGELFF
clone size: .; D gene: .; V gene: TRBV19; J gene: TRBJ1-2; CDR3 DNA: TGTGCCAGTAGTATGCACCTGGGCAGGGGCCCCGCTAACTATGGCTACACCTTC; CDR3 protein: CASSMHLGRGPANYGYTF
clone size: .; D gene: TRBD1; V gene: TRBV9; J gene: TRBJ2-7; CDR3 DNA: TGTGCCAGCAGCGCGGGACAGGGATGGGGCGAGCAGTACTTC; CDR3 protein: CASSAGQGWGEQYF
clone size: .; D gene: TRBD2; V gene: TRBV5-5; J gene: TRBJ2-1; CDR3 DNA: TGTGCCAGCAGCTTGGGTCTAGCGGGAGGGCCGAATGAGCAGTTCTTC; CDR3 protein: CASSLGLAGGPNEQFF
clone size: once; D gene: .; V gene: TRBV6-5; J gene: TRBJ2-1; CDR3 DNA: TGTGCCAGCAGTTACGACGGCCCAGAGGGCGGTGAGCAGTTCTTC; CDR3 protein: CASSYDGPEGGEQFF
clone size: few; D gene: .; V gene: TRBV6-2/TRBV6-3; J gene: TRBJ1-5; CDR3 DNA: TGTGCCAGCAGTTACCGGACTGCCCAGCATTTT; CDR3 protein: CASSYRTAQHF
clone size: .; D gene: .; V gene: TRBV4-3; J gene: TRBJ1-4; CDR3 DNA: TGCGCCAGCAGCACTCAGTTCAGGGATGAAAAACTGTTTTTT; CDR3 protein: CASSTQFRDEKLFF
clone size: .; D gene: TRBD1; V gene: TRBV10-2; J gene: TRBJ2-1; CDR3 DNA: TGCGCCAGCAGTCACAGGGGCCATGAGCAGTTCTTC; CDR3 protein: CASSHRGHEQFF
clone size: .; D gene: .; V gene: TRBV6-2/TRBV6-3; J gene: TRBJ2-5; CDR3 DNA: TGTGCCAGCAGTTATCAACAGGGGGAGGGGACCCAGTACTTC; CDR3 protein: CASSYQQGEGTQYF
clone size: .; D gene: TRBD2; V gene: TRBV18; J gene: TRBJ2-7; CDR3 DNA: TGTGCCAGCTCACCCGGGGAGGGTGTGTACGAGCAGTACTTC; CDR3 protein: CASSPGEGVYEQYF
clone size: once; D gene: TRBD2; V gene: TRBV18; J gene: TRBJ2-7; CDR3 DNA: TGTGCCAGCTCACCTCCTAGCGGGGGGAGCTCCTACGAGCAGTACTTC; CDR3 protein: CASSPPSGGSSYEQYF
clone size: .; D gene: .; V gene: TRBV5-4; J gene: TRBJ1-1; CDR3 DNA: TGTGCCAGCAGCTTGGACCCAGGGGTTAACACTGAAGCTTTCTTT; CDR3 protein: CASSLDPGVNTEAFF
clone size: .; D gene: .; V gene: TRBV5-6; J gene: TRBJ2-1; CDR3 DNA: TGTGCCAGCAGCTTGGCCCTGGGGGGTGAGCAGTTCTTC; CDR3 protein: CASSLALGGEQFF
clone size: .; D gene: TRBD1; V gene: TRBV3-1/TRBV3-2; J gene: TRBJ1-2; CDR3 DNA: TGTGCCAGCAGCCAAGGTACCACAGGGGGACGAGACGGCTACACCTTC; CDR3 protein: CASSQGTTGGRDGYTF
clone size: .; D gene: .; V gene: TRBV2; J gene: TRBJ1-4; CDR3 DNA: TGTGCCAGCAGCGGGCAGGGGCGTAGATTTGAAAAACTGTTTTTT; CDR3 protein: CASSGQGRRFEKLFF
clone size: .; D gene: .; V gene: TRBV28; J gene: TRBJ1-2; CDR3 DNA: TGTGCCAGCAGCCAGCCTAGGGGATATGGCTACACCTTC; CDR3 protein: CASSQPRGYGYTF